This TCR beta chain was captured in a study of T cells in Graves' hyperthyroidism and ophthalmopathy. Findings and limits, study-wide: Before onset, by a median of approximately 6.8 months, the model predicted ophthalmopathy.

What was amplified from RNA transcripts were TCR beta CDR3 regions. The TCR CDR3 was amplified in a first-round RT-PCR using the HTBI primer set. From the multiplex PCR reads, TCRdb called clonotypes with MiXCR, one entry per CDR3 protein. This table holds about 540,000 distinct CDR3 sequences, about 45% found once. CDR1 and CDR2 (germline): SEHNR, FQNEAQ (reference sequence). The CDR3 is made up of 14 amino acids. About this clonotype itself: The antigen remains undetermined. Its ends do not fully match the called genes, so a read error is possible.

The source is a woman in her late teens or twenties with Graves' hyperthyroidism. The V gene is TRBV7-9, the J gene TRBJ2-5, with 8 bases fitting TRBD1. The J call is uncertain, as TRBJ2-7 better fits the DNA end. The sequenced sample consisted of peripheral blood or thyroid tissue (not recorded which). DNA for the CDR3: TGCGCCAGCAGCTTGCGCAGGGGGCTAAGCGAGCAGTACTTC. Translation: CASSLRRGLSEQYF.